This T cell receptor beta chain was sequenced in a study of monozygotic twins with inflammatory bowel disease. With respect to this clonotype: Antigen unknown.

Whole blood served as the source of total RNA, and no T cell sorting took place. Via template switching, UMIs carrying a 6-nucleotide sample barcode were introduced. From its re-call of the 5' RACE reads, TCRdb lists each CDR3 protein once, without DNA. This specimen shows under 150,000 distinct CDR3 sequences; the ten leading clones hold roughly 2.5%. The CDR3 has 11 amino acids. Study outcomes and limitations: Against healthy co-twins, IBD patients had lower TCRbeta diversity (measured by inverse Simpson). Varying immunosuppressive regimens may have increased patient repertoire variability.

V is TRBV12-3 or TRBV12-4 and J is TRBJ2-5. The sequencing input was blood. This TCR was recovered from a human donor with ulcerative colitis or Crohn's disease, or a healthy co-twin of an affected twin (not recorded which). This chain's CDR3 is CASSVRETQYF.